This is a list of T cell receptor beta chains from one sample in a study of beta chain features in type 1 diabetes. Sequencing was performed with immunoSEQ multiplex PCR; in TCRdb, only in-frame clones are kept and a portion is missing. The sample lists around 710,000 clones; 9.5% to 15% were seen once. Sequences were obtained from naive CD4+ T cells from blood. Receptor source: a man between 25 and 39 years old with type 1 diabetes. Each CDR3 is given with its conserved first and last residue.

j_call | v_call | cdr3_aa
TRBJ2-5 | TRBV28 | CASSFPDGKETQYF
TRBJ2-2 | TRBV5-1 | CASSLESPSGYTGELFF
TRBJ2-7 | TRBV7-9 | CASSLKGQGSYEQYF
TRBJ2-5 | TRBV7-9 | CASSLRRRGPQETQYF
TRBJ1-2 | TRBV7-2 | CASSSPPQGDYGYTF
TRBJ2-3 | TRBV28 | CASSLGNTDTQYF
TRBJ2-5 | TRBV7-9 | CASSLPTGQETQYF
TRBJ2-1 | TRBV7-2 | CASSFTSGGYNEQFF
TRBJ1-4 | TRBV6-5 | CASRSRTGESEKLFF
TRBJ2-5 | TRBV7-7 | CASSQGLPQETQYF
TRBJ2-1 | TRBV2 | CAAREGLAGWNEQFF
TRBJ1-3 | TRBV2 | CASRRGAGNTIYF
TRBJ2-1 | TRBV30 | CAWSVGYEQFF
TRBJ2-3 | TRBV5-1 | CASSSDRGHTDTQYF
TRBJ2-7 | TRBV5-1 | CASSFGLGTSYEQYF
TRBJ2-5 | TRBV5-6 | CASSSASGAGTQYF
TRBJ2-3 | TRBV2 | CASNRPGLAGGPDTQYF
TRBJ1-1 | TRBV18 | CASSRNREFDTEAFF
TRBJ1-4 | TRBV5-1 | CASSLGGSTNEKLFF
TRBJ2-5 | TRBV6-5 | CASSLTSGVQETQYF
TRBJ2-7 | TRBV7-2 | CASSGVSSSYEQYF
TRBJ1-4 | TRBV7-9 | CASSIGTGMSEKLFF
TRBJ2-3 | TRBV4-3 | CASSQDRTDPTTDTQYF
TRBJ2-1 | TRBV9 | CASSPSSGGWNEQFF
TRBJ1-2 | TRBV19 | CASSVTTGNGGYTF
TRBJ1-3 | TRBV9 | CASSPGGSGNTIYF
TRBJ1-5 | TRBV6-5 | CASSYSGTRVQPQHF
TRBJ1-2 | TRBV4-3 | CASSQEQGGGYTF
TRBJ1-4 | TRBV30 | CAWSLDATNEKLFF
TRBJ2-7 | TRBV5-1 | CASSLGLAEFYEQYF
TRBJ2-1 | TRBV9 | CASSVLAGNEQFF
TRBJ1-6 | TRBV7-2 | CASSSGQGGNSPLHF
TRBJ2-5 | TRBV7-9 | CASSPHRDRKETQYF
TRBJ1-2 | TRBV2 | CASSEGWNQGYTF
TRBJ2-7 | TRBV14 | CASSHRGTYEQYF
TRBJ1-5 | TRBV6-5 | CASSLTVQQPQHF
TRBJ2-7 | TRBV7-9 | CASSNTGQDEQYF
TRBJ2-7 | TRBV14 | CASSQTRGNYEQYF
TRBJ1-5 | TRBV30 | CAWSPNGRSYSNQPQHF
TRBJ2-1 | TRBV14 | CASSQVGHPSYNEQFF
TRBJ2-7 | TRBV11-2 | CASSLAGGRIIYEQYF
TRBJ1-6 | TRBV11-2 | CASSGRDSLGSPLHF
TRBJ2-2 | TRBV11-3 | CASSVQETGELFF
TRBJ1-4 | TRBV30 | CAWSAGGPPNEKLFF